This T cell receptor (beta chain) was found in a study of T cells in Graves' hyperthyroidism and ophthalmopathy. Lactation, pregnancy, other autoimmune disease or uncontrolled infection led to exclusion of patients. TCR beta CDR3 region amplification was performed from RNA transcripts. RT-PCR in the first round (using the HTBI primer set) targeted the TCR CDR3. From the multiplex PCR reads, TCRdb called clonotypes with MiXCR, one entry per CDR3 protein. This sample carries hundreds of thousands of distinct CDR3 sequences, roughly 25% of them seen once, and the ten largest clones take more than 60%. There are 15 residues in the CDR3. V was clipped by 0 bases and J by 0 bases, with 9 bases between them. Germline V gene data show CDR1 as MGHRA and CDR2 as YSYEKL.

The clonotype comes from a man aged 50 to 60 with Graves' hyperthyroidism. This chain links TRBV4-1 with TRBJ2-7; unclear D gene. The sample consisted of blood. The CDR3 protein is CASSQDLPGSYEQYF. The CDR3 nucleotides read TGCGCCAGCAGCCAAGACCTTCCCGGCTCCTACGAGCAGTACTTC.